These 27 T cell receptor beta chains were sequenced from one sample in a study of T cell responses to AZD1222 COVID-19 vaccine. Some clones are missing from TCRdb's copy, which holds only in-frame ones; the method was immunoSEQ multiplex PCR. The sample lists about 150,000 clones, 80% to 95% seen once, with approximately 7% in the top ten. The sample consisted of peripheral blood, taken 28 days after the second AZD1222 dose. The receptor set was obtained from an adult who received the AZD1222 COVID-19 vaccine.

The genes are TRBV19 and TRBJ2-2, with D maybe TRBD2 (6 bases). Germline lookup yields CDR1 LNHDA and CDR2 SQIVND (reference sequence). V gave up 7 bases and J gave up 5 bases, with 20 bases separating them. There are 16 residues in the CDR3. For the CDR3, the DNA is TGTGCCAGTATCATGTGGGGGACCGCGGGGACCGGGGAGCTGTTTTTT. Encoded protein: CASIMWGTAGTGELFF.

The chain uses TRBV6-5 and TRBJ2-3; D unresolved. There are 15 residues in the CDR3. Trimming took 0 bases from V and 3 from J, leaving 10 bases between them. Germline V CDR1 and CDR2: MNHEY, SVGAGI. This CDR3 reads CASSYSVDSTDTQYF. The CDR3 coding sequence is TGTGCCAGCAGTTACTCTGTGGATAGTACAGATACGCAGTATTTT.

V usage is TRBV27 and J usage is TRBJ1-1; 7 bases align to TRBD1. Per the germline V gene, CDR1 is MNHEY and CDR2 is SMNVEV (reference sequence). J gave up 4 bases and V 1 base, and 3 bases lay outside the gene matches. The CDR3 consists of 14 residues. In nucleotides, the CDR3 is TGTGCCAGCAGTTTATGGACAGGTCCCACTGAAGCTTTCTTT. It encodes CASSLWTGPTEAFF.

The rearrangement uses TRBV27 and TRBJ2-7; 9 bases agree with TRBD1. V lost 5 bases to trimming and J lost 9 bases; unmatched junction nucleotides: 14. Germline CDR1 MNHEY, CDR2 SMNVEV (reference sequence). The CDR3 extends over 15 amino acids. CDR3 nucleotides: TGTGCCAGCAGTCTAACGACAGGGGGTCTACGACGGCAGTACTTC. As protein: CASSLTTGGLRRQYF.

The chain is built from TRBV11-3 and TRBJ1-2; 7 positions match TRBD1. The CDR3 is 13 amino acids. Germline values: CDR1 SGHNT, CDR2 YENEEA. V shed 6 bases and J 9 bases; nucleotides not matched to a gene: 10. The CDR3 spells CASSTGQVPSYTF. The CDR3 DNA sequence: TGTGCCAGCAGTACAGGACAGGTGCCTAGCTACACCTTC. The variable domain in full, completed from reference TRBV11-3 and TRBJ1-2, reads EAGVVQSPRYKIIEKKQPVAFWCNPISGHNTLYWYLQNLGQGPELLIRYENEEAVDDSQLPKDRFSAERLKGVDSTLKIQPAELGDSAVYLCASSTGQVPSYTFGSGTRLTVV.

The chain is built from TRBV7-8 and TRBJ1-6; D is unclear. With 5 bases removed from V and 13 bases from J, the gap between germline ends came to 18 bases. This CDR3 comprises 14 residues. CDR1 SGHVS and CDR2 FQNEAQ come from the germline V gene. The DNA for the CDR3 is TGTGCCAGCAGCCCTGGGCGGCATCTGGGGCCCCTCCACTTT. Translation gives CASSPGRHLGPLHF.

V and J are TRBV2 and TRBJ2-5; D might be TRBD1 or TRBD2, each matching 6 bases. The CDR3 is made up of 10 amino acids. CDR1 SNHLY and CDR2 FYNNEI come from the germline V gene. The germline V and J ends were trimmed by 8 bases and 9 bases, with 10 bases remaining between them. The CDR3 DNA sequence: TGTGCCAGCCAGAGGGGGGCCCAGTACTTC. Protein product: CASQRGAQYF.

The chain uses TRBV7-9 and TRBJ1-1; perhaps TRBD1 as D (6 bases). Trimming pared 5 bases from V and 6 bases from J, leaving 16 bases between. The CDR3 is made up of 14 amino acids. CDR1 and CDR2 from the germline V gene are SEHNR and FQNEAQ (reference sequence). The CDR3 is CASSTQDRLSEAFF. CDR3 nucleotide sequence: TGTGCCAGCAGCACACAGGACAGACTCTCTGAAGCTTTCTTT.

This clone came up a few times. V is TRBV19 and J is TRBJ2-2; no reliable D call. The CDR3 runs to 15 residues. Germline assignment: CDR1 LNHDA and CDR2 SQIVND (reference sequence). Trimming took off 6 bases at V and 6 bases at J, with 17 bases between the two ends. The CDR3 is CASRGSGVGAGELFF. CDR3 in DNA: TGTGCCAGTAGGGGCTCGGGCGTTGGGGCCGGGGAGCTGTTTTTT.

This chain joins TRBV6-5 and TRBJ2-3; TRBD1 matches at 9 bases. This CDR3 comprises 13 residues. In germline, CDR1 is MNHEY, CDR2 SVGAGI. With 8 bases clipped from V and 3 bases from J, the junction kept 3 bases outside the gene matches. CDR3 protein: CASWDRETDTQYF. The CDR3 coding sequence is TGTGCCAGCTGGGACAGGGAGACAGATACGCAGTATTTT.

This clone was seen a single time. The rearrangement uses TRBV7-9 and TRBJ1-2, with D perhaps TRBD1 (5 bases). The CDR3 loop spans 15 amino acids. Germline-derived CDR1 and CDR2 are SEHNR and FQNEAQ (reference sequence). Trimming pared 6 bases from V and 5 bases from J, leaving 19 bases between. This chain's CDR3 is CASRPYRSRGYGYTF. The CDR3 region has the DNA TGTGCCAGCAGACCGTACAGGAGCCGTGGATATGGCTACACCTTC.

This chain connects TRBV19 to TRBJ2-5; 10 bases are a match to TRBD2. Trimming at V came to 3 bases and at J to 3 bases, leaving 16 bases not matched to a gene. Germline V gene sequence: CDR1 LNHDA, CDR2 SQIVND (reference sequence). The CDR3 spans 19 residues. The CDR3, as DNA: TGTGCCAGTAGTATGTATCGGGCAGCGGGGGGGCCAGCCAAAGAGACCCAGTACTTC. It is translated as CASSMYRAAGGPAKETQYF.

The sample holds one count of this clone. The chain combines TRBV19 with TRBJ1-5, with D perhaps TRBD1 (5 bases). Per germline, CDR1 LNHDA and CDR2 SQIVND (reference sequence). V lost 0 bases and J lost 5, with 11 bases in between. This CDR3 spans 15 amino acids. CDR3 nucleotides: TGTGCCAGTAGTATAGACCGCCAGGGCGATCAGCCCCAGCATTTT. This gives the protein CASSIDRQGDQPQHF.

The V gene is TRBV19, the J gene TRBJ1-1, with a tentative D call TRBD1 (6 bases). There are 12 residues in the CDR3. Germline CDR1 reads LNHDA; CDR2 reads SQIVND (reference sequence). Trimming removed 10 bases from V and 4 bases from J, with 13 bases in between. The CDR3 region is CAIKTGSTEAFF. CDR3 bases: TGTGCCATAAAAACAGGGAGCACTGAAGCTTTCTTT.

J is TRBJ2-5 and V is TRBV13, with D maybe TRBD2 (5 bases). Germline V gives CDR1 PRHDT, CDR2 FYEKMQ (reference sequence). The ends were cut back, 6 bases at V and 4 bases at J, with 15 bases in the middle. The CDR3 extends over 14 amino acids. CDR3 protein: CASRPDLKSETQYF. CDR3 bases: TGTGCCAGCAGACCGGACTTAAAGTCAGAGACCCAGTACTTC. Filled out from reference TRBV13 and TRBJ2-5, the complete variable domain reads AAGVIQSPRHLIKEKRETATLKCYPIPRHDTVYWYQQGPGQDPQFLISFYEKMQSDKGSIPDRFSAQQFSDYHSELNMSSLELGDSALYFCASRPDLKSETQYFGPGTRLLVL.

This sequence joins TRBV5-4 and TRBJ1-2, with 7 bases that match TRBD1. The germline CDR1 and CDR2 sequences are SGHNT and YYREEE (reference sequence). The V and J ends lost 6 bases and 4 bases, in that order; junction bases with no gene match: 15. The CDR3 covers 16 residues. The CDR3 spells CASTLGPGQQPYGYTF. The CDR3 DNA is TGTGCCAGCACCCTGGGGCCGGGACAGCAACCCTATGGCTACACCTTC. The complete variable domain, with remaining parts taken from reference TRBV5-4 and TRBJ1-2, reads ETGVTQSPTHLIKTRGQQVTLRCSSQSGHNTVSWYQQALGQGPQFIFQYYREEENGRGNFPPRFSGLQFPNYSSELNVNALELDDSALYLCASTLGPGQQPYGYTFGSGTRLTVV.

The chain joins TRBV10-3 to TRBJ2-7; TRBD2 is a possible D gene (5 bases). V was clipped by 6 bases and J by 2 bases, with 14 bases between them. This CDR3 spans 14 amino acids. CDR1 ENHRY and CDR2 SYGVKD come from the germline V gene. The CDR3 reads CAIRSTGIPYEQYF. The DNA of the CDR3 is TGTGCCATCAGGTCTACCGGGATCCCCTACGAGCAGTACTTC.

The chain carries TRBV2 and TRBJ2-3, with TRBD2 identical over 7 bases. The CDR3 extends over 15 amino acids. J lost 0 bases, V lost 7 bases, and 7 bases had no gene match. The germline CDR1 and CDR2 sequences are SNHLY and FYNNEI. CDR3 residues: CASMGDYRSTDTQYF. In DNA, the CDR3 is TGTGCCAGCATGGGGGACTACCGGAGCACAGATACGCAGTATTTT.

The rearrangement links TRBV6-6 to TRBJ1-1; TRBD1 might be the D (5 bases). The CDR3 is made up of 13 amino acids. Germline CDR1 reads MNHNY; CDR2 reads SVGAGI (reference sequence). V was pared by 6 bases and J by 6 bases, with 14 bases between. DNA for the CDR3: TGTGCCAGCAGACAGGCTGCCGGTCCTGAAGCTTTCTTT. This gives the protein CASRQAAGPEAFF.

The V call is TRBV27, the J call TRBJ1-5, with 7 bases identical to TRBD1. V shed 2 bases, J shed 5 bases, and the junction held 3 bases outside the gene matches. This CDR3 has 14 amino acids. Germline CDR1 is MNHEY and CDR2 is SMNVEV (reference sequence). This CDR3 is CASSLGTEYQPQHF. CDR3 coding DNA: TGTGCCAGCAGTTTAGGGACAGAGTATCAGCCCCAGCATTTT.

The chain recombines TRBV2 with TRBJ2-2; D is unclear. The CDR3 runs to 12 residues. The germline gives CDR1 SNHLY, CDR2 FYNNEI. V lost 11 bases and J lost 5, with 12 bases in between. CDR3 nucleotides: TGTGCCGCAGGTCTCCTGACCGGGGAGCTGTTTTTT. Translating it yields CAAGLLTGELFF.

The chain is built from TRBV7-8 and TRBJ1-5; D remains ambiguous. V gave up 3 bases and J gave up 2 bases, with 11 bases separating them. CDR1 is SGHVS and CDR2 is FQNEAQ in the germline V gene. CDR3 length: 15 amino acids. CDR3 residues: CASSFRNTGNQPQHF. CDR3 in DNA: TGTGCCAGCAGCTTCCGCAACACTGGCAATCAGCCCCAGCATTTT.

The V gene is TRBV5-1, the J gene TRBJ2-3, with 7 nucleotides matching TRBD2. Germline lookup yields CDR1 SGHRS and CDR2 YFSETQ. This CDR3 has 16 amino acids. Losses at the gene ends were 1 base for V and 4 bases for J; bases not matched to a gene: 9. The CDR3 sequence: CASSLFGGGGADTQYF. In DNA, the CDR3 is TGCGCCAGCAGCTTGTTCGGCGGGGGTGGCGCAGATACGCAGTATTTT.

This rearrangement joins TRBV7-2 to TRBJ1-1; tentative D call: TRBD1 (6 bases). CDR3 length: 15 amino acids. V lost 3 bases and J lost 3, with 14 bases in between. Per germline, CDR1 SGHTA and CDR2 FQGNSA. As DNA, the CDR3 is TGTGCCAGCAGCTTGAGCCGGACAGCAGACACTGAAGCTTTCTTT. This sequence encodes CASSLSRTADTEAFF.

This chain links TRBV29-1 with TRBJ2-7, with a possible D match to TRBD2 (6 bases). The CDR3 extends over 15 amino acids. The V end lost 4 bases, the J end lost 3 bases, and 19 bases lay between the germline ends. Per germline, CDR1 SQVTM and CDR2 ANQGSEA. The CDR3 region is CSVVGGAPNLYEQYF. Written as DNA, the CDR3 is TGCAGCGTTGTAGGCGGGGCACCGAACCTCTACGAGCAGTACTTC.

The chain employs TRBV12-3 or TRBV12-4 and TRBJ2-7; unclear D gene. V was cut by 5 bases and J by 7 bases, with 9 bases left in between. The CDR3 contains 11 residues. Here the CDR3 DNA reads TGTGCCAGCAGTCTGGGAAGGGAGCAGTACTTC. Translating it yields CASSLGREQYF.

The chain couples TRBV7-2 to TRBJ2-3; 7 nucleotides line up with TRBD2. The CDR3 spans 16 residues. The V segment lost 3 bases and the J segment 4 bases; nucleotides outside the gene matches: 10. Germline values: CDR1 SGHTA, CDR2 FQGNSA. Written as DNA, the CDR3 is TGTGCCAGCAGCTTTTGGGCGGGGGTGGTGTCAGATACGCAGTATTTT. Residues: CASSFWAGVVSDTQYF.